This passage covers 15 T cell receptor beta chains from one sample sequenced in a study of OX40 agonist ivuxolimab in advanced cancers. The repertoire was sequenced with immunoSEQ multiplex PCR; TCRdb's copy has only in-frame clones and lacks some. Altogether about 70,000 clones are present, 90% to 95% being singletons, with the ten largest covering over 6%. The sequences come from CD4+ or CD8+ T cells sorted from blood, collected in a trial of the OX40 agonist ivuxolimab. These receptors were obtained from an adult with an advanced solid tumor such as melanoma, head and neck, liver or kidney cancer.

This chain joins TRBV6-1 and TRBJ2-7; D unresolved. The V and J ends lost 2 bases and 0 bases respectively, with 20 bases between them. Germline loops: CDR1 MNHNS, CDR2 SASEGT. This CDR3 is 18 amino acids long. As DNA, the CDR3 is TGTGCCAGCAGTGAACGTTCGGGCCTTCATATCGGCTCCTACGAGCAGTACTTC. It encodes CASSERSGLHIGSYEQYF.

This chain uses TRBV10-3 with TRBJ2-5; the match to TRBD2 covers 12 bases. The V and J ends lost 6 bases and 5 bases, in that order; junction bases with no gene match: 13. CDR1 and CDR2 (germline): ENHRY, SYGVKD. The length of the CDR3 is 17 residues. The CDR3 bases are TGTGCCATCAGCATTGAATTACTAGCGGGGGGACAGGAGACCCAGTACTTC. It is translated as CAISIELLAGGQETQYF.

This clone is labeled as medium-sized. The chain joins TRBV5-1 to TRBJ2-7; D might be TRBD1 (6 bases). Deletions cut 4 bases from V and 0 bases from J, with 14 bases between. The CDR3 contains 15 residues. Looked up from germline, CDR1 is SGHRS and CDR2 is YFSETQ. CDR3 nucleotide sequence: TGCGCCAGCAGCAATACAGGGCTCGACTCCTACGAGCAGTACTTC. It yields the protein CASSNTGLDSYEQYF. Looking up the rest from reference TRBV5-1 and TRBJ2-7 gives the full variable domain: KAGVTQTPRYLIKTRGQQVTLSCSPISGHRSVSWYQQTPGQGLQFLFEYFSETQRNKGNFPGRFSGRQFSNSRSEMNVSTLELGDSALYLCASSNTGLDSYEQYFGPGTRLTVT.

The V call is TRBV6-5, the J call TRBJ1-2; D not certain. CDR1 and CDR2 from the germline V gene are MNHEY and SVGAGI. The V end lost 4 bases, the J end lost 7 bases, and 10 bases lay between the germline ends. The CDR3 sequence is 12 residues long. The CDR3 DNA reads TGTGCCAGCAGTTCAAACAGAGGTGGCTACACCTTC. As protein: CASSSNRGGYTF.

J is TRBJ2-3 and V is TRBV30, with D unclear. V lost 2 bases and J 6 bases, leaving 15 bases between the germline ends. Germline CDR1 and CDR2: GTSNPN and SVGIG (reference sequence). The CDR3 covers 14 residues. The CDR3 reads CAWSKLSGADTQYF. The CDR3 DNA sequence: TGTGCCTGGAGTAAACTATCCGGAGCCGATACGCAGTATTTT.

The V gene is TRBV13, the J gene TRBJ1-2; 7 bases align to TRBD1. The CDR3 is 13 amino acids. Germline V gene data show CDR1 as PRHDT and CDR2 as FYEKMQ (reference sequence). The V gene end was trimmed by 5 bases and the J gene end by 12 bases; junction bases not matched to a gene: 12. CDR3 amino acids: CASSPGGGQGDTF. The DNA for the CDR3 is TGTGCCAGCAGCCCCGGAGGCGGGCAGGGGGACACCTTC.

This chain joins TRBV7-8 and TRBJ2-2; D ambiguous. Trimming left V 1 base short and J 2 bases short, with 8 bases between. Germline loops: CDR1 SGHVS, CDR2 FQNEAQ. The CDR3 spans 15 residues. The CDR3 is CASSLGVTNTGELFF. In DNA, the CDR3 is TGTGCCAGCAGCTTAGGGGTGACAAACACCGGGGAGCTGTTTTTT. Filled out from reference TRBV7-8 and TRBJ2-2, the complete variable domain reads GAGVSQSPRYKVAKRGQDVALRCDPISGHVSLFWYQQALGQGPEFLTYFQNEAQLDKSGLPSDRFFAERPEGSVSTLKIQRTQQEDSAVYLCASSLGVTNTGELFFGEGSRLTVL.

The chain carries TRBV29-1 and TRBJ2-3; 9 nucleotides line up with TRBD2. The V gene end was trimmed by 4 bases and the J gene end by 6 bases; junction bases not matched to a gene: 8. Germline V gives CDR1 SQVTM, CDR2 ANQGSEA. The CDR3 extends over 14 amino acids. CDR3 amino acids: CSVVRRLAVDTQYF. In DNA form, the CDR3 reads TGCAGCGTTGTCCGTCGACTAGCGGTTGATACGCAGTATTTT.

This CDR3 reads CASIRDNSNYGYTF. DNA for the CDR3: TGTGCCAGCATCCGGGACAACTCTAACTATGGCTACACCTTC. The V call is TRBV11-2, the J call TRBJ1-2; D perhaps matches TRBD1 (6 bases). Germline CDR1 is SGHAT and CDR2 is FQNNGV. This CDR3 region has 14 residues. Trimming left V 7 bases short and J 0 bases short, with 12 bases between. Full variable domain (remainder filled in from reference TRBV11-2 and TRBJ1-2): EAGVAQSPRYKIIEKRQSVAFWCNPISGHATLYWYQQILGQGPKLLIQFQNNGVVDDSQLPKDRFSAERLKGVDSTLKIQPAKLEDSAVYLCASIRDNSNYGYTFGSGTRLTVV.

The chain carries TRBV9 and TRBJ2-7, with 8 bases lining up with TRBD1. The CDR3 runs 14 residues. V trimming: 4 bases; J trimming: 2 bases; junction bases outside the gene matches: 5. Looked up from germline, CDR1 is SGDLS and CDR2 is YYNGEE. Written as DNA, the CDR3 is TGTGCCAGCAGCCAAGGACAGGGTACCTACGAGCAGTACTTC. Its translation is CASSQGQGTYEQYF.

This clone was detected a few times. The gene calls are TRBV19 and TRBJ1-6; TRBD1 aligns across 9 bases. The CDR3 loop spans 12 amino acids. The V segment lost 10 bases and the J segment 9 bases; nucleotides outside the gene matches: 4. CDR1 LNHDA and CDR2 SQIVND come from the germline V gene (reference sequence). The CDR3 spells CATRQGGSPLHF. Here the CDR3 DNA reads TGTGCCACCCGACAGGGGGGTTCACCCCTCCACTTT.

The CDR3 spells CASSVWLGSPYNEQFF. As DNA, the CDR3 is TGTGCCAGCAGCGTTTGGCTCGGGAGCCCCTACAATGAGCAGTTCTTC. V and J are TRBV5-4 and TRBJ2-1; maybe TRBD2 (6 bases). V was shortened by 4 bases and J by 2 bases, with 16 bases between the two germline ends. The CDR3 is 16 amino acids. CDR1 and CDR2 (germline): SGHNT, YYREEE (reference sequence). Using reference TRBV5-4 and TRBJ2-1 for the parts outside the CDR3, the full variable domain is ETGVTQSPTHLIKTRGQQVTLRCSSQSGHNTVSWYQQALGQGPQFIFQYYREEENGRGNFPPRFSGLQFPNYSSELNVNALELDDSALYLCASSVWLGSPYNEQFFGPGTRLTVL.

The chain couples TRBV7-5 to TRBJ1-5; whether TRBD1, the table's D call, matches the DNA was not checked. TRBV7-5 is marked as a pseudogene. The CDR3 is 16 residues long. The CDR3 spells CARNSDRGYSNQPQHF. The CDR3, as DNA: TGTGCCAGAAACTCAGACAGGGGCTATAGCAATCAGCCCCAGCATTTT.

A single count supports this clone. This sequence joins TRBV9 and TRBJ1-1, with 8 bases lining up with TRBD1. The germline V gene has CDR1 SGDLS and CDR2 YYNGEE. J was trimmed by 0 bases and V by 0 bases; bases with no gene match: 7. CDR3 size: 17 residues. The CDR3 reads CASSVGGQGLMNTEAFF. DNA for the CDR3: TGTGCCAGCAGCGTAGGCGGACAGGGCCTTATGAACACTGAAGCTTTCTTT.

This sequence joins TRBV7-9 and TRBJ1-1; no firm D call. CDR1 SEHNR and CDR2 FQNEAQ come from the germline V gene (reference sequence). V lost 6 bases and J 0 bases, leaving 8 bases between the germline ends. CDR3 length equals 13 residues. CDR3: CASRPTMNTEAFF. The CDR3 DNA sequence: TGTGCCAGCAGACCCACAATGAACACTGAAGCTTTCTTT.